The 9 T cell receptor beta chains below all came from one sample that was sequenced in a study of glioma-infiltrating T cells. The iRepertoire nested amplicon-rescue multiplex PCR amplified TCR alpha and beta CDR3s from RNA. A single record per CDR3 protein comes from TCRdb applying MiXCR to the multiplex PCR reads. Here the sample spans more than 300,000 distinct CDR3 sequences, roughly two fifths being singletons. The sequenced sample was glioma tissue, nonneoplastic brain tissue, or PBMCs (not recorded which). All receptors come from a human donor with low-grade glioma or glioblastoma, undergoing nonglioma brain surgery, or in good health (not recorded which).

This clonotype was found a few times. This chain's CDR3 is CASSSWDRRDTQYF. CDR3 nucleotides: TGTGCCAGCAGCTCCTGGGACAGGAGAGATACGCAGTATTTT. This sequence joins TRBV5-4 and TRBJ2-3; 8 bases agree with TRBD1. V trimming: 3 bases; J trimming: 5 bases; junction bases outside the gene matches: 5. The germline gives CDR1 SGHNT, CDR2 YYREEE (reference sequence). This CDR3 comprises 14 residues. Based on the CDR3 plus reference TRBV5-4 and TRBJ2-3, the full variable domain is ETGVTQSPTHLIKTRGQQVTLRCSSQSGHNTVSWYQQALGQGPQFIFQYYREEENGRGNFPPRFSGLQFPNYSSELNVNALELDDSALYLCASSSWDRRDTQYFGPGTRLTVL.

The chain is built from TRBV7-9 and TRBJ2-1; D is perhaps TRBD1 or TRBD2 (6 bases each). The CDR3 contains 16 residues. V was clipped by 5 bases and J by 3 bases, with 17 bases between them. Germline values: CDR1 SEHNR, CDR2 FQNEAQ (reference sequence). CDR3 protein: CASSPVQGLYYNEQFF. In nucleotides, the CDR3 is TGTGCCAGCAGCCCCGTACAGGGACTCTACTACAATGAGCAGTTCTTC.

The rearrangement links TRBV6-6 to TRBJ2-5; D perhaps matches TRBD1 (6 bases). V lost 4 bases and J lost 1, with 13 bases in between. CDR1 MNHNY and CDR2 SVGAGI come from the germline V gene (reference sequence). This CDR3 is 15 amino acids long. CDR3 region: CASSSLDRAQETQYF. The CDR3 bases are TGTGCCAGCAGTTCCCTGGACAGAGCCCAAGAGACCCAGTACTTC.

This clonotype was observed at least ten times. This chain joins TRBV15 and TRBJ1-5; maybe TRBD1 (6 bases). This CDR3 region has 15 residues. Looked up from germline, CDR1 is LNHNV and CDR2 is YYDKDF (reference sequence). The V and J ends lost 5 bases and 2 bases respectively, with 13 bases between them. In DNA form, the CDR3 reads TGTGCCACCAGCTGGGGACACTTCGGCAATCAGCCCCAGCATTTT. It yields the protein CATSWGHFGNQPQHF.

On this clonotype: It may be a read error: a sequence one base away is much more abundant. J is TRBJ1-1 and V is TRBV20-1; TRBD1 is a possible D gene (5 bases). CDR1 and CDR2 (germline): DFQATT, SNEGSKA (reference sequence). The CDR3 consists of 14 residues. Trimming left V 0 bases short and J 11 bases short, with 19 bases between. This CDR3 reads CSARDRDGVLLAFF. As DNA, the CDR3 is TGCAGTGCTAGAGATCGGGACGGGGTACTATTGGCTTTCTTT.

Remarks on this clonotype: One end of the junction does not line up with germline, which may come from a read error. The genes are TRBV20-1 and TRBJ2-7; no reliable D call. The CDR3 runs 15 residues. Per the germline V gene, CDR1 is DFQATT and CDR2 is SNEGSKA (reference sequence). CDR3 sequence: CSARDSKKGFDERYF. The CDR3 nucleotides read TGCAGTGCTAGAGATAGTAAGAAGGGATTTGACGAGCGGTACTTC.

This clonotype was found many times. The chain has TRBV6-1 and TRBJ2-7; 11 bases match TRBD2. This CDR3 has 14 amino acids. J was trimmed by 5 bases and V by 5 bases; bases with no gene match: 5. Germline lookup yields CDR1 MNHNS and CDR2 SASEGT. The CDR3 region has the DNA TGTGCCAGCAGTCCCCTAGCGGGAGGCAACGAGCAGTACTTC. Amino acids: CASSPLAGGNEQYF.

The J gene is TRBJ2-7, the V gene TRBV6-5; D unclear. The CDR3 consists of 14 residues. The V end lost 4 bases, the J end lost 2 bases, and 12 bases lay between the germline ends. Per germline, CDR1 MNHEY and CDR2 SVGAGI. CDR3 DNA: TGTGCCAGCAGTTCGCCCTCTCAGACCTACGAGCAGTACTTC. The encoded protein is CASSSPSQTYEQYF.

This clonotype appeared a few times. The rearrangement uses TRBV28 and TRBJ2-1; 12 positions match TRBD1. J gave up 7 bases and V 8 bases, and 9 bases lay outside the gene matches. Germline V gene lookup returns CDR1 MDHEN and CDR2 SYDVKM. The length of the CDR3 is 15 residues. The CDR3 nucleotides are TGTGCCAGCGGCCTGTTGGGACAGGGGGCAAATGAGCAGTTCTTC. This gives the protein CASGLLGQGANEQFF.